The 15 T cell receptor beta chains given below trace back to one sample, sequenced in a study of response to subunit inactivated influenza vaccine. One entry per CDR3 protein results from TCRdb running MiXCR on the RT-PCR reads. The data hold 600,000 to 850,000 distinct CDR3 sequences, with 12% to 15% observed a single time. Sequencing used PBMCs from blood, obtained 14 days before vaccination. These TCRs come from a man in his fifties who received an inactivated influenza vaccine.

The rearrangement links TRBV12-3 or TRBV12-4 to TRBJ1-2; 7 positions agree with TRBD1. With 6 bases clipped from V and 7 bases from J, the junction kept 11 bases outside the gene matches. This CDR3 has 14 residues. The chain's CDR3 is CASRSGQRSRGYTF. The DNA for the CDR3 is TGTGCCAGCAGATCGGGACAGAGATCTCGTGGCTACACCTTC.

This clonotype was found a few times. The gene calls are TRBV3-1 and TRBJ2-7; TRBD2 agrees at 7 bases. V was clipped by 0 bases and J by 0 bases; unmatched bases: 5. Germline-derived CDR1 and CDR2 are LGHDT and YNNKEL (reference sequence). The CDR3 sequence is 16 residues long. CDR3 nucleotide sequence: TGTGCCAGCAGCCAAGAACCGCGGGGGAGCTCCTACGAGCAGTACTTC. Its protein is CASSQEPRGSSYEQYF.

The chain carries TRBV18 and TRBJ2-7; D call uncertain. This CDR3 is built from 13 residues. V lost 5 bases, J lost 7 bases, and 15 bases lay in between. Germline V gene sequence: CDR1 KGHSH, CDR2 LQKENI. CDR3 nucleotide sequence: TGTGCCAGCTCATTTGTGCACCGGATGGAGCAGTACTTC. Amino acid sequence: CASSFVHRMEQYF.

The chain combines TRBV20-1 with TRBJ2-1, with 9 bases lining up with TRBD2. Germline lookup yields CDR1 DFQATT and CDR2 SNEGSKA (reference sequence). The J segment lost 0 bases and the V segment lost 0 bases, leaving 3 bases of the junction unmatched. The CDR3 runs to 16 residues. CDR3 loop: CSAREGGGASYNEQFF. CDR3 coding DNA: TGCAGTGCTAGAGAGGGCGGGGGGGCCTCCTACAATGAGCAGTTCTTC.

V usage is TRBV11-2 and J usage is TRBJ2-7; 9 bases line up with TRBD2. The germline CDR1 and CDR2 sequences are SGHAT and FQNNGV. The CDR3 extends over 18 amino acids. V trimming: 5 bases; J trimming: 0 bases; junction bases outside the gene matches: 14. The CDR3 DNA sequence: TGTGCCAGCAGCCCAAACCGGACTAGCGATACAAGCTCCTACGAGCAGTACTTC. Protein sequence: CASSPNRTSDTSSYEQYF. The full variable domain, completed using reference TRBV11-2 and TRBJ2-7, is EAGVAQSPRYKIIEKRQSVAFWCNPISGHATLYWYQQILGQGPKLLIQFQNNGVVDDSQLPKDRFSAERLKGVDSTLKIQPAKLEDSAVYLCASSPNRTSDTSSYEQYFGPGTRLTVT.

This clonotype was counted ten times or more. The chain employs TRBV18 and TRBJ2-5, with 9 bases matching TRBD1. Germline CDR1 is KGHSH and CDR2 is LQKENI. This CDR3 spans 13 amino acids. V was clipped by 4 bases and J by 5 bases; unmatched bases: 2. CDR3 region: CASSRGTGETQYF. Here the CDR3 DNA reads TGTGCCAGCTCACGAGGGACAGGGGAGACCCAGTACTTC.

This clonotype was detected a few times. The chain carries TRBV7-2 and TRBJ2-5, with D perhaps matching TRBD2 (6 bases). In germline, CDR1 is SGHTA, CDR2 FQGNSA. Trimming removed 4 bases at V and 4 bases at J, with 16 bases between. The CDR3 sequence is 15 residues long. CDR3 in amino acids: CASSSGTEGRETQYF. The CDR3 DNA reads TGTGCCAGCAGCTCCGGGACTGAGGGGAGAGAGACCCAGTACTTC.

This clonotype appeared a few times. CDR3 loop: CASGPGDRGAYSTDTQYF. The CDR3 region has the DNA TGTGCCAGCGGCCCCGGGGACAGGGGCGCCTATAGCACAGATACGCAGTATTTT. This sequence joins TRBV6-1 and TRBJ2-3, with 10 bases fitting TRBD1. Per germline, CDR1 MNHNS and CDR2 SASEGT. Trimming at V came to 8 bases and at J to 0 bases, leaving 14 bases not matched to a gene. This CDR3 contains 18 residues.

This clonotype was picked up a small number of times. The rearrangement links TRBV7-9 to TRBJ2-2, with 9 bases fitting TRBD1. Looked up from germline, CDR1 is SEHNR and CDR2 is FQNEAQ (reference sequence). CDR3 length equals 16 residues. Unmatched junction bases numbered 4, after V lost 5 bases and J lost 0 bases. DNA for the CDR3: TGTGCCAGCAGCCCCGGACAGGGGACGAACACCGGGGAGCTGTTTTTT. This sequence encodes CASSPGQGTNTGELFF.

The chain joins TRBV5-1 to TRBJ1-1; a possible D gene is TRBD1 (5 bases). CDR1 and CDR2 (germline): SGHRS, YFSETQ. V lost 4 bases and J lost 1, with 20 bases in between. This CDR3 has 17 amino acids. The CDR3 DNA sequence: TGCGCCAGCAGCCGCGGCCACGCGATGGGGGAGAACACTGAAGCTTTCTTT. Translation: CASSRGHAMGENTEAFF.

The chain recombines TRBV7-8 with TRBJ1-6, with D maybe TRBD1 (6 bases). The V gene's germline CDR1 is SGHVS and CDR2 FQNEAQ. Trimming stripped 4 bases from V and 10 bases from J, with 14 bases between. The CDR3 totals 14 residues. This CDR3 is CASSSDSSKSPLHF. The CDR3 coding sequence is TGTGCCAGCAGCTCGGACAGCTCAAAGTCACCCCTCCACTTT.

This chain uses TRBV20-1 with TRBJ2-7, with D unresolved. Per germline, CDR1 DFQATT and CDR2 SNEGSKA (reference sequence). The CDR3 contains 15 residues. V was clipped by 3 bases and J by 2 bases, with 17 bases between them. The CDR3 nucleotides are TGCAGTGCTAGTCCCTTTGGCGCCCGAACCTACGAGCAGTACTTC. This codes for CSASPFGARTYEQYF.

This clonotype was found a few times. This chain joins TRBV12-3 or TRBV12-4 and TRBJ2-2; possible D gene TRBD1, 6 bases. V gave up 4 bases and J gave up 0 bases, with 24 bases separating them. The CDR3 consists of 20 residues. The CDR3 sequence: CASSWGIYLRDNTNTGELFF. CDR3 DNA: TGTGCCAGCAGTTGGGGGATTTATCTAAGGGACAACACGAACACCGGGGAGCTGTTTTTT.

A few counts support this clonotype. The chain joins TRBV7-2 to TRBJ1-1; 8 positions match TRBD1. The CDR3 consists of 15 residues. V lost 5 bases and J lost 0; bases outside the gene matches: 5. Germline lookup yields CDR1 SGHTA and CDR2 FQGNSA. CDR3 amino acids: CASSPQGGMNTEAFF. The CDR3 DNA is TGTGCCAGCAGCCCACAGGGGGGAATGAACACTGAAGCTTTCTTT.

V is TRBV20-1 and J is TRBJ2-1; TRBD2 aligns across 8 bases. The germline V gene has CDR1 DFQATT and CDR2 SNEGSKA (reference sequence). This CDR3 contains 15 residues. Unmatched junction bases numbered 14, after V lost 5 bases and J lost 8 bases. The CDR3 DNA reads TGCAGTGCTCCTCCCGGGGGGGGTAGAGTAGATGAGCAGTTCTTC. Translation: CSAPPGGGRVDEQFF.